This paragraph reports one T cell receptor beta chain. Its specificity is unknown. The germline V gene encodes CDR1 MGHRA and CDR2 YSYEKL. Trimming took off 1 base at V and 9 bases at J, with 12 bases between the two ends. The CDR3 length is 14 residues. PBMCs were isolated at a quantity of at least 7 million per sample. This specimen belongs to a study of blood T cells in healthy people across ages. Study findings and constraints: Per-million-T-cell TCR beta diversity fell roughly linearly with age.

A J-beta primer mix and a sample-barcoded 5' primer were used in a second PCR of roughly 6 to 12 cycles. TCRdb reprocessed the 5' RACE reads with MiXCR, giving one entry per CDR3 protein. The table includes hundreds of thousands of distinct CDR3 sequences, more than 40% detected once. The genes are TRBV4-1 and TRBJ2-2; D gene unclear. Input material: blood. The sequence derives from a man aged 55 to 70 in good health. The CDR3 here is CASSQVGSTRELFF. Written as DNA, the CDR3 is TGCGCCAGCAGCCAAGTCGGCTCGACCCGGGAGCTGTTTTTT.